The 22 T cell receptor beta chains below come from one sample, sequenced in a study of shared T cell receptors in the human thymus. Using immunoSEQ multiplex PCR, the repertoire was profiled, and TCRdb retains in-frame clones only, with some absent. The table includes some 760,000 clones, approximately 85% detected once. The same sample was also used in a study of human thymus T cells.

Sequenced input: thymocytes. The receptors stem from a girl less than two years old with a congenital heart defect.

The chain carries TRBV29-1 and TRBJ1-1; 7 bases agree with TRBD1. J lost 3 bases, V lost 7 bases, and 8 bases had no gene match. Germline V gene lookup returns CDR1 SQVTM and CDR2 ANQGSEA. This CDR3 region has 13 residues. As DNA, the CDR3 is TGCAGCGGTCACAGGGGCGGGGACACTGAAGCTTTCTTT. Translating it yields CSGHRGGDTEAFF.

V is TRBV5-5 and J is TRBJ1-1; D is possibly TRBD1 (6 bases). The germline CDR1 and CDR2 sequences are SGHKS and YYEKEE (reference sequence). CDR3 length: 16 amino acids. Trimming shortened V by 2 bases and J by 3 bases, and 17 bases separated the two germline ends. The DNA for the CDR3 is TGTGCCAGCAGCTTTGACAGGAGTCTGTCTGACACTGAAGCTTTCTTT. Amino acids: CASSFDRSLSDTEAFF.

The chain uses TRBV7-9 and TRBJ1-1; no clear D gene. Germline V gene sequence: CDR1 SEHNR, CDR2 FQNEAQ (reference sequence). Deletions cut 6 bases from V and 5 bases from J, with 16 bases between. The CDR3 runs 14 residues. Here the CDR3 DNA reads TGTGCCAGCAGTTCGACTACTCGGCCGACTGAAGCTTTCTTT. Its translation: CASSSTTRPTEAFF. The whole variable domain, remainder taken from reference TRBV7-9 and TRBJ1-1, is DTGVSQNPRHKITKRGQNVTFRCDPISEHNRLYWYRQTLGQGPEFLTYFQNEAQLEKSRLLSDRFSAERPKGSFSTLEIQRTEQGDSAMYLCASSSTTRPTEAFFGQGTRLTVV.

The chain uses TRBV23-1 and TRBJ1-4; no firm D call. TRBV23-1 falls under the ORF class, with uncertain function. The V gene lost 3 bases and the J gene lost 4 bases, with 24 bases spanning the gap. The CDR3 extends over 19 amino acids. DNA of the CDR3: TGCGCCAGCAGTCATCAGCTTAACGAGGAGCCTGTTTATAATGAAAAACTGTTTTTT. It specifies CASSHQLNEEPVYNEKLFF.

The V call is TRBV12-5, the J call TRBJ1-2; unclear D gene. Germline CDR1 LGHNT, CDR2 FRNRAP. This CDR3 is 15 amino acids long. V lost 7 bases to trimming and J lost 6 bases, with 21 bases between them. CDR3 sequence reads: CASEVYHRGLDGYTF. The CDR3 coding sequence is TGTGCTAGTGAGGTGTACCATCGTGGGCTCGATGGCTACACCTTC.

This chain joins TRBV6-5 and TRBJ2-2; D gene ambiguous. The V end lost 2 bases, the J end lost 5 bases, and 3 bases lay between the germline ends. There are 12 residues in the CDR3. The germline gives CDR1 MNHEY, CDR2 SVGAGI. CDR3 amino acids: CASSYPTGELFF. For the CDR3, the DNA is TGTGCCAGCAGTTACCCTACCGGGGAGCTGTTTTTT.

The V call is TRBV6-1, the J call TRBJ1-1; 7 bases are a match to TRBD1. Germline CDR1 MNHNS, CDR2 SASEGT. This CDR3 contains 16 residues. V was pared by 0 bases and J by 4 bases, with 8 bases of the junction left unmatched. The CDR3 bases are TGTGCCAGCAGTGAAGCTGGCGGACAGGAAGGCACTGAAGCTTTCTTT. Residues: CASSEAGGQEGTEAFF.

V is TRBV6-1 and J is TRBJ1-5, with TRBD1 matching over 10 bases. CDR3 size: 16 residues. After removal of 1 base from V and 4 bases from J, the junction contained 4 bases not matched to a gene. Germline assignment: CDR1 MNHNS and CDR2 SASEGT. Here the CDR3 DNA reads TGTGCCAGCAGTGAAGGGGACAGGGGAGGAAATCAGCCCCAGCATTTT. Its protein product is CASSEGDRGGNQPQHF.

V usage is TRBV6-1 and J usage is TRBJ2-2; D possibly corresponds to TRBD1 (6 bases). Germline lookup yields CDR1 MNHNS and CDR2 SASEGT. The CDR3 has 18 amino acids. V was cut by 4 bases and J by 6 bases, with 24 bases left in between. DNA for the CDR3: TGTGCCAGCAGTGCCCAGAACAGGGAATCATTCCCTCCCGGGGAGCTGTTTTTT. Translation: CASSAQNRESFPPGELFF.

The rearrangement links TRBV5-1 to TRBJ1-1; 7 bases fit TRBD1. The CDR3 loop spans 18 amino acids. The V and J ends lost 0 bases and 2 bases, in that order; junction bases with no gene match: 13. Germline-derived CDR1 and CDR2 are SGHRS and YFSETQ. The CDR3 DNA reads as TGCGCCAGCAGCTTGGTGGTGGGCAGGGGGTTCGGTAACACTGAAGCTTTCTTT. Amino acid sequence: CASSLVVGRGFGNTEAFF.

This clone occurred a few times. The rearrangement joins TRBV11-2 to TRBJ1-1; no clear D. The ends were cut back, 3 bases at V and 4 bases at J, with 12 bases in the middle. This CDR3 spans 14 amino acids. Germline V lookup: CDR1 SGHAT, CDR2 FQNNGV. This CDR3 reads CASSFGPETTEAFF. The CDR3 nucleotides are TGTGCCAGCAGCTTTGGGCCAGAGACCACTGAAGCTTTCTTT.

The chain employs TRBV5-1 and TRBJ1-2; D is possibly TRBD1 (6 bases). Germline assignment: CDR1 SGHRS and CDR2 YFSETQ. Trimming left V 0 bases short and J 3 bases short, with 12 bases between. This CDR3 spans 15 amino acids. As DNA, the CDR3 is TGCGCCAGCAGCTTGGGCAGGGGAGTTTACTATGGCTACACCTTC. Amino acid sequence: CASSLGRGVYYGYTF.

V usage is TRBV4-1 and J usage is TRBJ1-2; D gene uncertain. CDR3 length: 16 amino acids. The V gene lost 0 bases and the J gene lost 6 bases, with 17 bases spanning the gap. Germline V gene data show CDR1 as MGHRA and CDR2 as YSYEKL. The CDR3 here is CASSQEFGGPSDGYTF. CDR3 sequence (DNA): TGCGCCAGCAGCCAAGAATTTGGCGGGCCGTCCGATGGCTACACCTTC.

V and J are TRBV11-2 and TRBJ2-5; a possible D gene is TRBD2 (7 bases). Germline V CDR1 and CDR2: SGHAT, FQNNGV. The length of the CDR3 is 15 residues. The V gene lost 0 bases and the J gene lost 5 bases, with 13 bases spanning the gap. The CDR3: CASSLDPGGTETQYF. In DNA, the CDR3 is TGTGCCAGCAGCTTAGATCCGGGGGGCACGGAGACCCAGTACTTC.

This sequence joins TRBV7-9 and TRBJ2-7; 7 bases are a match to TRBD1. Germline V lookup: CDR1 SEHNR, CDR2 FQNEAQ (reference sequence). The CDR3 is made up of 12 amino acids. V lost 5 bases and J lost 6; bases outside the gene matches: 4. The CDR3 spells CASSPPGGEQYF. The CDR3 DNA reads as TGTGCCAGCAGCCCCCCAGGGGGCGAGCAGTACTTC.

V gene TRBV11-2 combines with J gene TRBJ1-6, with 8 bases matching TRBD1. V shed 7 bases and J 7 bases; nucleotides not matched to a gene: 12. The length of the CDR3 is 16 residues. Germline V gives CDR1 SGHAT, CDR2 FQNNGV. The CDR3 DNA is TGTGCCAGCACCCGAACACGGACAGGGCCCAATTCACCCCTCCACTTT. It yields the protein CASTRTRTGPNSPLHF. The variable domain in full, with the rest retrieved from reference TRBV11-2 and TRBJ1-6, is EAGVAQSPRYKIIEKRQSVAFWCNPISGHATLYWYQQILGQGPKLLIQFQNNGVVDDSQLPKDRFSAERLKGVDSTLKIQPAKLEDSAVYLCASTRTRTGPNSPLHFGNGTRLTVT.

The genes are TRBV28 and TRBJ2-7; possibly TRBD2 for D (5 bases). This CDR3 has 18 residues. Trimming pared 6 bases from V and 0 bases from J, leaving 24 bases between. Germline V gene sequence: CDR1 MDHEN, CDR2 SYDVKM. CDR3 amino acids: CASSLGRGAGPLSYEQYF. DNA of the CDR3: TGTGCCAGCAGCCTCGGCCGGGGTGCAGGCCCCCTCTCCTACGAGCAGTACTTC.

The V call is TRBV29-1, the J call TRBJ2-5; D gene ambiguous. Germline V gene sequence: CDR1 SQVTM, CDR2 ANQGSEA. The CDR3 consists of 15 residues. The CDR3 reads CRASTETQDQETQYF. Written as DNA, the CDR3 is TGCAGGGCATCTACAGAAACACAAGACCAAGAGACCCAGTACTTC. The complete variable domain, with remaining parts taken from reference TRBV29-1 and TRBJ2-5, reads SAVISQKPSRDICQRGTSLTIQCQVDSQVTMMFWYRQQPGQSLTLIATANQGSEATYESGFVIDKFPISRPNLTFSTLTVSNMSPEDSSIYLCRASTETQDQETQYFGPGTRLLVL.

This clone was detected once. V is TRBV11-1 and J is TRBJ1-1; TRBD1 matches at 8 bases. Germline V gene sequence: CDR1 SGHAT, CDR2 FQDESV (reference sequence). V lost 6 bases, J lost 0 bases, and 3 bases stayed unmatched. This CDR3 has 14 amino acids. CDR3 protein: CASRLTGVNTEAFF. CDR3 in DNA: TGTGCCAGCAGATTGACAGGGGTGAACACTGAAGCTTTCTTT.

This clone was seen only a few times. The gene calls are TRBV6-5 and TRBJ2-1; 8 nucleotides align to TRBD1. The V and J ends lost 6 bases and 6 bases, in that order; junction bases with no gene match: 7. From germline, CDR1 is MNHEY and CDR2 SVGAGI. The CDR3 contains 14 residues. The CDR3 loop is CASRWTGRRNEQFF. The CDR3 nucleotides are TGTGCCAGCAGATGGACAGGGCGACGCAATGAGCAGTTCTTC.

The chain is built from TRBV7-2 and TRBJ1-5; weak D call: TRBD1 (5 bases). Trimming left V 5 bases short and J 7 bases short, with 21 bases between. The germline V gene has CDR1 SGHTA and CDR2 FQGNSA. CDR3 length equals 16 residues. The DNA of the CDR3 is TGTGCCAGCAGCCCACAGTTAAGGGGCGGGGGACAGCCCCAGCATTTT. It specifies CASSPQLRGGGQPQHF.

This sequence joins TRBV12-5 and TRBJ2-3, with 9 bases lining up with TRBD1. The CDR3 has 17 amino acids. The V segment lost 5 bases and the J segment 2 bases; nucleotides outside the gene matches: 11. Germline V gene data show CDR1 as LGHNT and CDR2 as FRNRAP. In nucleotides, the CDR3 is TGTGCTAGTGGTCCCCCACAGGGGGCCAACTACACAGATACGCAGTATTTT. It translates to CASGPPQGANYTDTQYF.